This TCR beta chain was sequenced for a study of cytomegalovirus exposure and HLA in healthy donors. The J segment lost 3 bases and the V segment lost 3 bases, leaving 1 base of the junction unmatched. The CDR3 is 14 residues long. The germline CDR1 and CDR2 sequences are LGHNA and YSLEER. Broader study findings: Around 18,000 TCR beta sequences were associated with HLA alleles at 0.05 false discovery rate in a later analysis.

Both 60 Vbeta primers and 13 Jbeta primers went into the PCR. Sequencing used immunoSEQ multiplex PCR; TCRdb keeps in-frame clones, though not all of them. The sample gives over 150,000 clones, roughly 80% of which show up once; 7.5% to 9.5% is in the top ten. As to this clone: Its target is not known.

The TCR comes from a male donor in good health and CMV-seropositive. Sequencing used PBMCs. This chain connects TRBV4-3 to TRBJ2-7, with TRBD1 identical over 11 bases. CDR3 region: CASSQDRGLYEQYF. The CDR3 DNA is TGCGCCAGCAGCCAGGACAGGGGGCTCTACGAGCAGTACTTC.